This TCR beta chain was sequenced in a study of cytomegalovirus exposure and HLA in healthy donors. The V and J ends lost 4 bases and 7 bases respectively, with 8 bases between them. The CDR3 sequence is 11 residues long. Germline CDR1 is SGHRS and CDR2 is YFSETQ. The PCR employed 60 Vbeta primers together with 13 Jbeta primers. This table comes from immunoSEQ multiplex PCR, and its TCRdb copy is limited to in-frame clones, with some not included. The table has around 120,000 clones, around three quarters seen once. The sequence derives from a woman in her forties in good health and CMV-seropositive. This sequence joins TRBV5-1 and TRBJ1-1; no clear D. The source material was PBMCs. CDR3 sequence reads: CASSEGFEAFF. The CDR3 DNA reads TGCGCCAGCAGCGAGGGATTTGAAGCTTTCTTT.